This entry describes one T cell receptor (beta chain). TCRdb's copy holds only in-frame clones and misses some; the assay was immunoSEQ multiplex PCR. The data hold some 150,000 clones, with 90% to 95% observed a single time. These data belong to a study of control samples from healthy donors and cancer patients. The CDR3 has 16 residues. The ends were cut back, 6 bases at V and 0 bases at J, with 13 bases in the middle. In germline, CDR1 is SGDLS, CDR2 YYNGEE. The chain combines TRBV9 with TRBJ2-6, with D possibly TRBD2 on 6 matching bases. The sequenced sample consisted of blood. This clonotype was obtained from a man aged 40-49 years in good health. Written as DNA, the CDR3 is TGTGCCAGCAAGAGGGACTCCAGCTCTGGGGCCAACGTCCTGACTTTC. Its protein is CASKRDSSSGANVLTF.